What follows are 31 T cell receptor beta chains derived from one specimen sequenced in a study of shared clonotypes between healthy human individuals. Libraries were prepared by immunoSEQ multiplex PCR; TCRdb keeps only in-frame clonotypes and omits some of them. The sample has 2 million to 3 million clones, around nine tenths seen once. The sequenced sample was naive CD4+ T cells sorted from blood. Subset noted: CD45RA+ positively selected. The receptors originated from a man between 18 and 35 years old in good health.

About this clone itself: The sample carries other DNA sequences with the same CDR3. The chain links TRBV6-5 to TRBJ2-1; D unclear. There are 13 residues in the CDR3. Trimming cost V 8 bases and J 0 bases, with 8 bases left between them. Germline lookup yields CDR1 MNHEY and CDR2 SVGAGI. The CDR3 loop reads CASGRSSYNEQFF. The CDR3 DNA reads as TGTGCCAGCGGGCGGAGCTCCTACAATGAGCAGTTCTTC.

The chain has TRBV30 and TRBJ2-7; D is unclear. The CDR3 is made up of 13 amino acids. Trimming pared 1 base from V and 7 bases from J, leaving 14 bases between. Looked up from germline, CDR1 is GTSNPN and CDR2 is SVGIG (reference sequence). CDR3 nucleotide sequence: TGTGCCTGGAGTGGCTTCTTACTCTCGGAGCAGTACTTC. Protein: CAWSGFLLSEQYF.

This chain connects TRBV7-6 to TRBJ2-7; D may be TRBD2 (5 bases). The CDR3 length is 17 residues. The germline CDR1 and CDR2 sequences are SGHVS and FNYEAQ. Trimming took 1 base from V and 0 from J, leaving 16 bases between them. In DNA form, the CDR3 reads TGTGCCAGCAGCTTAGAATTAGCGTGGATTCTCTCCTACGAGCAGTACTTC. It yields the protein CASSLELAWILSYEQYF.

The V gene is TRBV7-2, the J gene TRBJ2-1; 7 bases are shared with TRBD2. This CDR3 is built from 15 residues. Trimming removed 3 bases from V and 4 bases from J; junction bases left unmatched: 6. Germline V gene lookup returns CDR1 SGHTA and CDR2 FQGNSA. CDR3 loop: CASSFSVGGYNEQFF. The CDR3 nucleotides read TGTGCCAGCAGCTTTTCGGTCGGGGGGTACAATGAGCAGTTCTTC.

This clone occurred once. The chain carries TRBV7-3 and TRBJ2-3, with no clear D. The CDR3 is 13 amino acids. Germline V gives CDR1 SGHTA, CDR2 FQGTGA. Deletions cut 7 bases from V and 0 bases from J, with 8 bases between. The CDR3 reads CASKGPSTDTQYF. The CDR3 coding sequence is TGTGCCAGCAAGGGCCCGAGCACAGATACGCAGTATTTT. Variable domain in full (rest from reference TRBV7-3 and TRBJ2-3): GAGVSQTPSNKVTEKGKYVELRCDPISGHTALYWYRQSLGQGPEFLIYFQGTGAADDSGLPNDRFFAVRPEGSVSTLKIQRTERGDSAVYLCASKGPSTDTQYFGPGTRLTVL.

J is TRBJ2-1 and V is TRBV2; D gene uncertain. Germline V lookup: CDR1 SNHLY, CDR2 FYNNEI. This CDR3 spans 14 amino acids. The ends were cut back, 0 bases at V and 6 bases at J, with 9 bases in the middle. The CDR3 sequence is CASSEALGGNEQFF. In nucleotides, the CDR3 is TGTGCCAGCAGTGAAGCGCTTGGTGGCAATGAGCAGTTCTTC.

The V and J genes are TRBV7-8 and TRBJ2-1, with D perhaps TRBD2 (5 bases). Trimming shortened V by 0 bases and J by 10 bases, and 7 bases separated the two germline ends. The CDR3 runs 12 residues. Looked up from germline, CDR1 is SGHVS and CDR2 is FQNEAQ. The CDR3 reads CASSLAEREQFF. The CDR3 nucleotides read TGTGCCAGCAGCTTAGCTGAGCGGGAGCAGTTCTTC.

On this clone itself: Other nucleotide sequences in the sample specify the same CDR3. This chain joins TRBV29-1 and TRBJ2-7; possibly TRBD1 for D (7 bases). V was cut by 5 bases and J by 3 bases, with 11 bases left in between. In germline, CDR1 is SQVTM, CDR2 ANQGSEA. This CDR3 comprises 12 residues. CDR3 DNA sequence: TGCAGCGTTTCAGGGGGAGGCTACGAGCAGTACTTC. This encodes CSVSGGGYEQYF.

The chain has TRBV29-1 and TRBJ2-7, with 11 bases fitting TRBD1. The CDR3 has 13 amino acids. CDR1 and CDR2 (germline): SQVTM, ANQGSEA. V dropped 6 bases and J dropped 3; count of bases not matched to a gene: 4. DNA of the CDR3: TGCAGCGTCACGGGACAGGGGGACTACGAGCAGTACTTC. It encodes CSVTGQGDYEQYF.

The chain employs TRBV19 and TRBJ2-1; maybe TRBD2 (5 bases). The CDR3 totals 16 residues. Germline V gene data show CDR1 as LNHDA and CDR2 as SQIVND (reference sequence). V dropped 10 bases and J dropped 8 bases, with 27 bases sitting between them. The CDR3 sequence is CATSPQDWQAYDEQFF. The DNA for the CDR3 is TGTGCCACTAGCCCCCAAGATTGGCAGGCCTATGATGAGCAGTTCTTC. Looking up the rest from reference TRBV19 and TRBJ2-1 gives the full variable domain: DGGITQSPKYLFRKEGQNVTLSCEQNLNHDAMYWYRQDPGQGLRLIYYSQIVNDFQKGDIAEGYSVSREKKESFPLTVTSAQKNPTAFYLCATSPQDWQAYDEQFFGPGTRLTVL.

Points on this clone: Distinct nucleotide sequences in the sample also encode this CDR3. The chain couples TRBV6-1 to TRBJ1-1; no firm D call. Per germline, CDR1 MNHNS and CDR2 SASEGT. This CDR3 spans 14 amino acids. V was cut by 1 base and J by 1 base, with 7 bases left in between. The CDR3 here is CASSEVPGNTEAFF. Written as DNA, the CDR3 is TGTGCCAGCAGTGAAGTCCCGGGGAACACTGAAGCTTTCTTT.

The rearrangement joins TRBV10-3 to TRBJ2-2, with 9 positions matching TRBD2. The CDR3 runs 16 residues. Trimming removed 6 bases from V and 4 bases from J; junction bases left unmatched: 9. Germline CDR1 is ENHRY and CDR2 is SYGVKD. The CDR3 DNA is TGTGCCATCAGCCCTAGTAGCGGGGGCCCCACCGGGGAGCTGTTTTTT. Translated, it gives CAISPSSGGPTGELFF.

The J gene is TRBJ2-6, the V gene TRBV7-3, with D possibly matching TRBD1 (6 bases). CDR1 is SGHTA, CDR2 FQGTGA, per germline. The CDR3 contains 16 residues. V was trimmed by 3 bases and J by 0 bases, leaving 9 bases between them. The CDR3 here is CASSFTGTSGANVLTF. As DNA, the CDR3 is TGTGCCAGCAGCTTTACAGGGACCTCTGGGGCCAACGTCCTGACTTTC.

The chain uses TRBV13 and TRBJ2-7, with D uncertain. Germline CDR1 PRHDT, CDR2 FYEKMQ (reference sequence). The CDR3 has 11 amino acids. V was trimmed by 2 bases and J by 3 bases, leaving 2 bases between them. Here the CDR3 DNA reads TGTGCCAGCAGCTTAAACTACGAGCAGTACTTC. The encoded protein is CASSLNYEQYF.

The chain has TRBV5-5 and TRBJ2-5, with D uncertain. Germline V gene sequence: CDR1 SGHKS, CDR2 YYEKEE (reference sequence). The length of the CDR3 is 15 residues. V was pared by 0 bases and J by 4 bases, with 13 bases between. CDR3 loop: CASSLGVGLGETQYF. The CDR3 coding sequence is TGTGCCAGCAGCTTGGGGGTTGGTCTGGGAGAGACCCAGTACTTC.

This rearrangement joins TRBV7-2 to TRBJ2-7, with a tentative D call TRBD2 (6 bases). The CDR3 extends over 14 amino acids. CDR1 SGHTA and CDR2 FQGNSA come from the germline V gene. Between the trimmed V and J ends, which lost 5 bases and 2 bases, there was a span of 13 bases. This CDR3 reads CASSPGLSPYEQYF. The CDR3 nucleotides are TGTGCCAGCAGCCCGGGACTCTCCCCCTACGAGCAGTACTTC.

Written as DNA, the CDR3 is TGTGCCAGCAGCCAAACGGGGGCAGCATATGGGTCACCCCTCCACTTT. This translates into CASSQTGAAYGSPLHF. The chain carries TRBV5-5 and TRBJ1-6; TRBD1 might be the D (6 bases). With 4 bases removed from V and 10 bases from J, the gap between germline ends came to 21 bases. CDR3 size: 16 residues. Per the germline V gene, CDR1 is SGHKS and CDR2 is YYEKEE (reference sequence).

This rearrangement joins TRBV29-1 to TRBJ2-5, with D tentatively TRBD1 (6 bases). TRBJ2-7 matches the DNA end more closely, so the J call is doubtful. Germline V gene lookup returns CDR1 SQVTM and CDR2 ANQGSEA. The CDR3 has 13 amino acids. For the CDR3, the DNA is TGCAGCGTTGAGACAGGAAGCTACTACGAGCAGTACTTC. This encodes CSVETGSYYEQYF.

This clone was counted a single time. The chain couples TRBV4-2 to TRBJ2-7; TRBD2 aligns across 12 bases. Germline loops: CDR1 LGHNA, CDR2 YNFKEQ. The CDR3 contains 17 residues. V shed 2 bases, J shed 3 bases, and the junction held 8 bases outside the gene matches. The CDR3 reads CASSQTLTSGGLYEQYF. CDR3 nucleotide sequence: TGTGCCAGCAGCCAAACCCTGACTAGCGGGGGTCTCTACGAGCAGTACTTC.

This chain connects TRBV10-3 to TRBJ2-7; tentative D call: TRBD2 (5 bases). The CDR3 runs 14 residues. Trimming cost V 4 bases and J 2 bases, with 12 bases left between them. Germline values: CDR1 ENHRY, CDR2 SYGVKD. The CDR3 spells CAISGETGTYEQYF. The CDR3 DNA reads TGTGCCATCAGTGGGGAGACGGGTACCTACGAGCAGTACTTC.

The J gene is TRBJ2-7, the V gene TRBV28, with D perhaps TRBD1 or TRBD2 (5 bases each). There are 13 residues in the CDR3. V gave up 5 bases and J gave up 4 bases, with 12 bases separating them. Germline V gene lookup returns CDR1 MDHEN and CDR2 SYDVKM. In DNA form, the CDR3 reads TGTGCCAGCAGTACCGGGACCGTATACGAGCAGTACTTC. Translation gives CASSTGTVYEQYF.

This rearrangement joins TRBV28 to TRBJ1-1, with 7 bases identical to TRBD1. V trimming: 5 bases; J trimming: 5 bases; junction bases outside the gene matches: 8. CDR1 is MDHEN, CDR2 SYDVKM, per germline. CDR3 length equals 14 residues. The CDR3 DNA follows: TGTGCCAGCAGTAACAAGGGGGCGCTTACTGAAGCTTTCTTT. Protein product: CASSNKGALTEAFF.

The J gene is TRBJ2-7, the V gene TRBV9, with 10 bases lining up with TRBD2. The CDR3 contains 15 residues. The J segment lost 6 bases and the V segment lost 2 bases, leaving 8 bases of the junction unmatched. Germline V gives CDR1 SGDLS, CDR2 YYNGEE. The CDR3 DNA sequence: TGTGCCAGCAGCGTGTCTAGCGGGGGTGGATCCGAGCAGTACTTC. It yields the protein CASSVSSGGGSEQYF.

CDR3 sequence reads: CASSVEAMGYNEQFF. The DNA for the CDR3 is TGTGCCAGCAGCGTAGAGGCGATGGGTTACAATGAGCAGTTCTTC. The chain employs TRBV9 and TRBJ2-1; D ambiguous. Germline V gene data show CDR1 as SGDLS and CDR2 as YYNGEE. The CDR3 covers 15 residues. The germline V and J ends were trimmed by 0 bases and 4 bases, with 11 bases remaining between them.

The chain uses TRBV29-1 and TRBJ2-5, with D perhaps being TRBD1 or TRBD2 (6 bases each). Trimming pared 7 bases from V and 4 bases from J, leaving 10 bases between. The CDR3 is made up of 11 amino acids. The germline V gene encodes CDR1 SQVTM and CDR2 ANQGSEA. CDR3 DNA sequence: TGCAGCGCCGAGGGGGGAGAGACCCAGTACTTC. It encodes CSAEGGETQYF.

The chain recombines TRBV7-9 with TRBJ1-6; 8 nucleotides match TRBD1. V shed 5 bases and J 7 bases; nucleotides not matched to a gene: 10. Germline values: CDR1 SEHNR, CDR2 FQNEAQ (reference sequence). The CDR3 contains 16 residues. The CDR3 DNA reads as TGTGCCAGCAGCACCATCGGACAGGGTGGGAATTCACCCCTCCACTTT. Its protein is CASSTIGQGGNSPLHF.

The chain uses TRBV30 and TRBJ1-1, with 8 bases that match TRBD1. Germline V CDR1 and CDR2: GTSNPN, SVGIG (reference sequence). The CDR3 is 13 residues long. CDR3 bases: TGTGCGCTCGACAGGGGCCCGAACACTGAAGCTTTCTTT. This encodes CALDRGPNTEAFF.

The chain is built from TRBV7-2 and TRBJ2-1; 11 bases are a match to TRBD2. CDR3 length: 16 residues. Germline trimming cut 3 bases from V and 5 bases from J; bases unmatched to any gene: 6. Germline V gene data show CDR1 as SGHTA and CDR2 as FQGNSA. For the CDR3, the DNA is TGTGCCAGCAGCTTGGTAGCGGGAGGGGACAACAATGAGCAGTTCTTC. As protein: CASSLVAGGDNNEQFF.

The chain couples TRBV9 to TRBJ2-2; 7 bases map to TRBD1. The CDR3 extends over 13 amino acids. Per the germline V gene, CDR1 is SGDLS and CDR2 is YYNGEE. Trimming at V came to 7 bases and at J to 4 bases, leaving 4 bases not matched to a gene. The CDR3 sequence is CASVQGVTGELFF. CDR3 coding DNA: TGTGCCAGCGTCCAGGGGGTCACCGGGGAGCTGTTTTTT.

The chain joins TRBV7-2 to TRBJ2-5, with no clear D. V was pared by 1 base and J by 9 bases, with 12 bases between. Per germline, CDR1 SGHTA and CDR2 FQGNSA. The CDR3 extends over 13 amino acids. The CDR3 DNA reads TGTGCCAGCAGCTTAGAGGCTATCACGGCCCAGTACTTC. This gives the protein CASSLEAITAQYF.

The J gene is TRBJ2-1, the V gene TRBV11-1, with D perhaps matching TRBD1 or TRBD2 (5 bases each). Trimming removed 3 bases at V and 7 bases at J, with 19 bases between. Germline V gene sequence: CDR1 SGHAT, CDR2 FQDESV (reference sequence). CDR3 size: 16 residues. DNA for the CDR3: TGTGCCAGCAGCTTGGGGCAGGGTTTGGGGGTTAATGAGCAGTTCTTC. It is translated as CASSLGQGLGVNEQFF.